This T cell receptor (beta chain) was sequenced during a study of cytomegalovirus exposure and HLA in healthy donors. Study findings and constraints: Under in vitro conditions, a few CMV-associated chains were confirmed as specific for CMV antigens. Researchers counted around 180 TCR beta chains as cytomegalovirus-associated. Some public TCRs appeared in many individuals, while most sequences were rare.

Comments on this clone: What it recognizes is unknown.

The donors were members of the validation cohort, which comprised about 120 subjects and was separate from the first cohort of around 700 subjects. The protocol was immunoSEQ multiplex PCR, while the TCRdb copy is restricted to in-frame clones and leaves out a portion. In the table there are about 69,000 clones, nearly 96% of which are singletons. The sample consisted of PBMCs. The receptor was derived from a young woman in good health and CMV-seropositive.

CDR3 in DNA: TGCACCAGCCCTTTCTACCCGGGACAGGCATACGAGCAGTACTTC. Its protein product is CTSPFYPGQAYEQYF. The V and J genes are TRBV1 and TRBJ2-7; the listed D gene, TRBD1, was not tested against the DNA. TRBV1 counts as a pseudogene. This CDR3 spans 15 amino acids.